This T cell receptor (beta chain) appears in the sequencing data of a study of CD4 and CD8 cells across lung adenocarcinoma regions listed by TCRdb under 2018. Study-wide context: The study examined intratumor heterogeneity of the T cell receptor repertoire by comparing tumor centers with tumor margins.

Trimming takes 5 bases from V and 0 bases from J, and the germline ends sit 16 bases apart. CDR1 and CDR2 were assigned from the germline V gene as MNHNS and SASEGT. From its cysteine to its phenylalanine, the CDR3 spans 16 amino acids. Only the CDR3 region is kept as DNA, spanning 48 bases read in frame from base 1. Patients with localized lung adenocarcinoma, a subtype of non-small cell lung cancer, were used as donors. Samples were obtained from the margins of localized lung adenocarcinomas. CD8+ T cells from tumor tissue were profiled separately from CD4+ T cells for TCR repertoire analysis. The library came from PCR. The instrument was a HiSeq X Ten. TCRdb itself trimmed the public reads at Q25 with fastp, ran MiXCR and retained productive beta chains. Entries that share a CDR3 protein sequence are merged under the most common genes and DNA. This sample has more than 9,000 distinct CDR3 sequences in its table, and roughly 51% of those were observed once. The top ten clonotypes cover roughly a third of the sample.

Turning to this clonotype: Its antigen remains unidentified. No base qualities exist here, and no much larger clone lies one base off it.

The V gene is TRBV6-1 and the J gene is TRBJ1-1, and the D gene may be TRBD1, 5 bases matching. This clonotype was obtained from a male donor with lung adenocarcinoma. The CD4 and CD8 labels of this study may be unreliable. Specimen: CD8+ T cells from the margin of a lung tumor. In light of the paper, this sample's cell subset or site label describes: tumor margin region. The DNA is as follows: TGTGCCAGCAGTTCAGACAGACGAATACTGAACACTGAAGCTTTCTTT. This codes for CASSSDRRILNTEAFF.